The present entry profiles one TCR beta chain with its context. The data stem from a study of blood T cell repertoires in COVID-19. Trimming left V 0 bases short and J 5 bases short, with 11 bases between. Germline CDR1 and CDR2: MNHEY and SMNVEV (reference sequence). This CDR3 region has 14 residues. The repertoire was sequenced with immunoSEQ multiplex PCR; TCRdb's copy has only in-frame clones and lacks some. This table holds roughly 140,000 clones, roughly 80% found once. This receptor was taken from a man aged 45-65 years with active or convalescent COVID-19. The rearrangement links TRBV27 to TRBJ2-7; maybe TRBD1 (6 bases). The material sequenced was peripheral blood. In DNA, the CDR3 is TGTGCCAGCAGTTTATCACCAACAGGGAACGAGCAGTACTTC. Amino acids: CASSLSPTGNEQYF.